This T cell receptor (beta chain) was recovered during a study of identical twins. A few counts support this clonotype. A universal primer site came from template switching; cDNA carried unique molecular identifiers. TCRdb reprocessed the 5' RACE reads via MiXCR and lists one record per CDR3 protein. The sample includes approximately 210,000 distinct CDR3 sequences, approximately 7.1% of them seen just once. The CDR3 length is 14 residues. The germline CDR1 and CDR2 sequences are ENHRY and SYGVKD. V lost 7 bases to trimming and J lost 3 bases, with 15 bases between them. These same records also appear under a second study, on T cells expressing NK-cell markers. That paper states: Seven sequenced donors out of eight were HCMV-seropositive, one seronegative. Several donors likewise had their CD3+CD56-NKG2C+ fraction led by these clonotypes.

J is TRBJ1-1 and V is TRBV10-3; no clear D gene. Sequenced input: CD8+ T cells sorted from blood. The origin of this receptor is a woman aged 18 to 35 in good health. The CDR3 protein is CAINMAGVDTEAFF. The CDR3 DNA reads as TGTGCCATCAATATGGCAGGAGTGGACACTGAAGCTTTCTTT.